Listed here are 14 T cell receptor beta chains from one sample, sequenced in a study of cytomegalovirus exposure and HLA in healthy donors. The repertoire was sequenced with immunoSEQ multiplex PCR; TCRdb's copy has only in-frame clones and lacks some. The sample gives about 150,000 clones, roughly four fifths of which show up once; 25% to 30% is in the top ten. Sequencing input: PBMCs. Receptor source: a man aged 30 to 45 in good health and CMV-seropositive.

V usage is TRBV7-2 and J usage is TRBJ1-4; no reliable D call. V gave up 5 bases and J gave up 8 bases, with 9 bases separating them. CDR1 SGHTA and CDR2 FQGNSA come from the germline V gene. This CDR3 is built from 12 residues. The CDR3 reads CASSHPGEKLFF. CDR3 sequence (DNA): TGTGCCAGCAGCCACCCGGGAGAAAAACTGTTTTTT.

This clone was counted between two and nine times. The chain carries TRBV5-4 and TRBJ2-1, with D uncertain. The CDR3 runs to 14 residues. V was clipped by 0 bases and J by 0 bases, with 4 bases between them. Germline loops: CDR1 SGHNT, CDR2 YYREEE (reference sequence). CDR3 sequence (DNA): TGTGCCAGCAGCTTGGCTAGCTCCTACAATGAGCAGTTCTTC. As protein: CASSLASSYNEQFF.

The CDR3 here is CASSPQGSNYGYTF. CDR3 DNA: TGTGCCAGCAGTCCCCAGGGATCTAACTATGGCTACACCTTC. J is TRBJ1-2 and V is TRBV7-3; TRBD1 might be the D (5 bases). The germline V gene encodes CDR1 SGHTA and CDR2 FQGTGA. V shed 6 bases and J shed 0 bases, with 11 bases lying between them. CDR3 length equals 14 residues.

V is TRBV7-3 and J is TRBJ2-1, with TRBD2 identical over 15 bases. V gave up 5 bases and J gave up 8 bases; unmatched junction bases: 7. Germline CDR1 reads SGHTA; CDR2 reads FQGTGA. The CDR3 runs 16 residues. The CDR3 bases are TGTGCCAGCAGCGCGACGGGACTAGCGGGGGGCGATGAGCAGTTCTTC. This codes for CASSATGLAGGDEQFF.

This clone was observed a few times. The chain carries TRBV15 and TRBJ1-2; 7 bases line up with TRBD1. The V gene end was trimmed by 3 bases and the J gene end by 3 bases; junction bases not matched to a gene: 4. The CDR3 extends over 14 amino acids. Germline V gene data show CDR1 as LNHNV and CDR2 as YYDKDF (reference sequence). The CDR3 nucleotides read TGTGCCACCAGCAGGGCAGGGACAGACTATGGCTACACCTTC. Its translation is CATSRAGTDYGYTF.

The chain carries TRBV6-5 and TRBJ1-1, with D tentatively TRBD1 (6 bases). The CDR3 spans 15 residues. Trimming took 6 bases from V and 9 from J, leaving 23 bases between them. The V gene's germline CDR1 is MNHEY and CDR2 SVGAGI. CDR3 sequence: CASRSLGAGRGKAFF. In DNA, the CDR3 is TGTGCCAGCAGAAGCCTCGGGGCAGGTAGGGGGAAAGCTTTCTTT.

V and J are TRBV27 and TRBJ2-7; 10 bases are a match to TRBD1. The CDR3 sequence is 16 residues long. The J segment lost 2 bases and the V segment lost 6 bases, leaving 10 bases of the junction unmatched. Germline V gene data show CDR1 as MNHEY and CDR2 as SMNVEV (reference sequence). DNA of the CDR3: TGTGCCAGCAGGCTTCCCTTAGACAGGGGGCCCTACGAGCAGTACTTC. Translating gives CASRLPLDRGPYEQYF.

The CDR3 protein is CASSEDGGGNREQYF. CDR3 nucleotide sequence: TGTGCCAGCAGCGAGGACGGGGGGGGCAATCGCGAGCAGTACTTC. V and J are TRBV5-4 and TRBJ2-7; 8 nucleotides agree with TRBD2. This CDR3 has 15 amino acids. V lost 4 bases to trimming and J lost 6 bases; unmatched junction nucleotides: 12. Looked up from germline, CDR1 is SGHNT and CDR2 is YYREEE (reference sequence).

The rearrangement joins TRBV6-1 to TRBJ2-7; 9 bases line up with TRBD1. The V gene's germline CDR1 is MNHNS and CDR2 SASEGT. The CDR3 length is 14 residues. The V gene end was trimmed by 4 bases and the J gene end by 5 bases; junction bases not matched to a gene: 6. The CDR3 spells CASSAYRGRDEQYF. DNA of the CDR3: TGTGCCAGCAGTGCATACAGGGGGCGCGACGAGCAGTACTTC.

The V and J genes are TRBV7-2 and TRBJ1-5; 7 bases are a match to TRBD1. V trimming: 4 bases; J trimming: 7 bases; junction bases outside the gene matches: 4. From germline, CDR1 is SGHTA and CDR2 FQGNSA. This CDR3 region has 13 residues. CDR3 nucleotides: TGTGCCAGCAGCTCCGACAGGGACCAGCCCCAGCATTTT. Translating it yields CASSSDRDQPQHF.

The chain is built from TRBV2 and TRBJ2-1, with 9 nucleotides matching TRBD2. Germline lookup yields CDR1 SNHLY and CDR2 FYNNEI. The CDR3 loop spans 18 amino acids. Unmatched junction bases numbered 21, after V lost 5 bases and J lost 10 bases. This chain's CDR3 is CASSRAATAGGPFMEQFF. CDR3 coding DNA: TGTGCCAGCAGTAGGGCTGCTACTGCGGGAGGGCCCTTCATGGAGCAGTTCTTC.

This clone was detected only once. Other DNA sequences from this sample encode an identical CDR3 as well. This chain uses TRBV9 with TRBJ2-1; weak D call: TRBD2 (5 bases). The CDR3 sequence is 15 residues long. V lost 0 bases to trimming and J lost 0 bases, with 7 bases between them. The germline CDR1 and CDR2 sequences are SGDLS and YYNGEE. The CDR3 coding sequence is TGTGCCAGCAGCGTAGTGGGGAGCTCCTACAATGAGCAGTTCTTC. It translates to CASSVVGSSYNEQFF.

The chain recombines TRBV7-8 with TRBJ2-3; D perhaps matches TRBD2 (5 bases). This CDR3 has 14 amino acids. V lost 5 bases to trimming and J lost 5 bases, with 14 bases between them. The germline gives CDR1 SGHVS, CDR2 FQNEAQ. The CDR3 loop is CASSRPGWEDTQYF. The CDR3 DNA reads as TGTGCCAGCAGCCGCCCGGGGTGGGAAGATACGCAGTATTTT.

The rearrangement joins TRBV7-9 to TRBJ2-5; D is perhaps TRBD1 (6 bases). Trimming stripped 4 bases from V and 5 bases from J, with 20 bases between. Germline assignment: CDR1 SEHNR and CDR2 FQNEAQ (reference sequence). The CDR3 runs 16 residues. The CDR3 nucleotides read TGTGCCAGCAGCTACCAGGGGACGAACCCTTCGGAGACCCAGTACTTC. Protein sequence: CASSYQGTNPSETQYF.